The present T cell receptor beta chain was sequenced within a study of T cells of healthy individuals. Germline V lookup: CDR1 SGHVS, CDR2 FNYEAQ. The CDR3 length is 16 residues. Trimming left V 1 base short and J 5 bases short, with 17 bases between. MiXCR, run by TCRdb on the 5' RACE reads, gives a single entry per CDR3 protein. In the table there are some 100,000 distinct CDR3 sequences, approximately 18% of which are singletons. The TCR sequence derives from a human donor in good health. The chain joins TRBV7-6 to TRBJ1-1, with D perhaps matching TRBD1 (5 bases). The CDR3 DNA is TGTGCCAGCAGCTTAGGGGGTGGTTGGGGGTGGACTGAAGCTTTCTTT. Its protein product is CASSLGGGWGWTEAFF.